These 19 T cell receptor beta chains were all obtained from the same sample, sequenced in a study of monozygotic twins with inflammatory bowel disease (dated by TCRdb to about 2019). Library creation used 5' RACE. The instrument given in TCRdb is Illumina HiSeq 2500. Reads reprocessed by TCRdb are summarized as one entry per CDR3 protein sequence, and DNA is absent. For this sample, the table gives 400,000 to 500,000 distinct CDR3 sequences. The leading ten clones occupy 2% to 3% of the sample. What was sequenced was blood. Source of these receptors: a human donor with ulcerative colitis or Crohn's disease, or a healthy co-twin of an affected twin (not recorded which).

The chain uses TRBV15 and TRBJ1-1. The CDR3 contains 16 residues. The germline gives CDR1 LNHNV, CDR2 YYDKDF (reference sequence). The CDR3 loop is CATSRDEGNLNTEAFF.

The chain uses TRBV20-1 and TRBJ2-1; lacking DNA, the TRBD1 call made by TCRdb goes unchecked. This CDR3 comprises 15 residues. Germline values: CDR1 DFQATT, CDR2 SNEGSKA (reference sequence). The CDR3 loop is CSASIPLSSYNEQFF.

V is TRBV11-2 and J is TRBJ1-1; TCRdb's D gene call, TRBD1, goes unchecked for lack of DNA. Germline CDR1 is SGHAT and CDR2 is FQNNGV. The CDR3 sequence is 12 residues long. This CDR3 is CASSQTRAEAFF.

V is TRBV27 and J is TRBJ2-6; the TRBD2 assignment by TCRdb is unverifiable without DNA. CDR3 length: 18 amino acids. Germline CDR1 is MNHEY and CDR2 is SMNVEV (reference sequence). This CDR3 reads CASSPLGGSDSGANVLTF.

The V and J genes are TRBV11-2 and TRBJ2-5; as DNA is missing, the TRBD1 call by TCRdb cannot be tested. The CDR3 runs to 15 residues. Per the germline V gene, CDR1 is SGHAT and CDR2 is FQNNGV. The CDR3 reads CASSLEQQAYVTQYF.

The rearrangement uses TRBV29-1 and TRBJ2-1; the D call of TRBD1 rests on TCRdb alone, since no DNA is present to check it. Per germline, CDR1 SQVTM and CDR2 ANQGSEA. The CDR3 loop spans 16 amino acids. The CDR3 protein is CSVESNDRGAYNEQFF.

The CDR3: CASSLFSYEQYF. This sequence joins TRBV5-1 and TRBJ2-7. Looked up from germline, CDR1 is SGHRS and CDR2 is YFSETQ. The CDR3 totals 12 residues. The full variable domain, in which reference TRBV5-1 and TRBJ2-7 provide the parts outside the CDR3, is KAGVTQTPRYLIKTRGQQVTLSCSPISGHRSVSWYQQTPGQGLQFLFEYFSETQRNKGNFPGRFSGRQFSNSRSEMNVSTLELGDSALYLCASSLFSYEQYFGPGTRLTVT.

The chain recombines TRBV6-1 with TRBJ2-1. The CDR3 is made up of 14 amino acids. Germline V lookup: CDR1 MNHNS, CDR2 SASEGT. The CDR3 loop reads CASRRLAPYNEQFF.

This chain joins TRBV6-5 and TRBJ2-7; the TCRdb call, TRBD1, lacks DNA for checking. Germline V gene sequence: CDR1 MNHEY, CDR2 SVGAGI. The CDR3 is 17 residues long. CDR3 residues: CASSSSTAPYSSYEQYF.

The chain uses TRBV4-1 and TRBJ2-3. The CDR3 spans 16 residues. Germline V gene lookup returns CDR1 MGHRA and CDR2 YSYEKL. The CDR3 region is CASSQDLAGGADTQYF.

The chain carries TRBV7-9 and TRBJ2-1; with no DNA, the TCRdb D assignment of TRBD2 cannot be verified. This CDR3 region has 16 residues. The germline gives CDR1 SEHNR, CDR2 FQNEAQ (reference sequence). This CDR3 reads CASSFRAGVGTNEQFF.

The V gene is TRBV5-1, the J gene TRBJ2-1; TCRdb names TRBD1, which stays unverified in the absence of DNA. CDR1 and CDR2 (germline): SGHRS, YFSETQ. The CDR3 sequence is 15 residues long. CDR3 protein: CAISLANRGYNEQFF.

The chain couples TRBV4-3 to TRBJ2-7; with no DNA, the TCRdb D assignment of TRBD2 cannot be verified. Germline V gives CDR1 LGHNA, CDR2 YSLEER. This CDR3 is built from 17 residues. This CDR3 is CASSLGSSGAFSYEQYF.

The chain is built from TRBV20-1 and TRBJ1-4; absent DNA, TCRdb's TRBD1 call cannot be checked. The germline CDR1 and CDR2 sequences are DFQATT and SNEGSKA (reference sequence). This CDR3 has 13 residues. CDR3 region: CSASGQANEKLFF.

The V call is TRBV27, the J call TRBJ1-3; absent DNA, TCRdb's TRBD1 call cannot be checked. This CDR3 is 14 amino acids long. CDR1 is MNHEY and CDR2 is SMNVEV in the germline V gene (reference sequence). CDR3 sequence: CASSRGSGGNTIYF.

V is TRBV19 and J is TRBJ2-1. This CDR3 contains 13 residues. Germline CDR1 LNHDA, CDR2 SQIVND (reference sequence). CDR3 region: CASSPSFPNEQFF.

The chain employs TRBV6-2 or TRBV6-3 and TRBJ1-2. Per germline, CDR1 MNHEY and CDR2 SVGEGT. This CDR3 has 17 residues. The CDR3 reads CASSYIGSSRGSYGYTF.

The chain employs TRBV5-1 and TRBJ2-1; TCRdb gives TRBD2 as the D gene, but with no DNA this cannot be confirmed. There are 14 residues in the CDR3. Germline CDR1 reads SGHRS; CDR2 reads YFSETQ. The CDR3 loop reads CASSTSGGYNEQFF.

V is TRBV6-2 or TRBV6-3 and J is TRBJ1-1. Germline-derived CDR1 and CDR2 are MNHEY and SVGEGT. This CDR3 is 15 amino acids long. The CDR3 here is CASSYFGTVNTEAFF.